This T cell receptor beta chain derives from a study of shared clonotypes between healthy human individuals (dated by TCRdb to about 2020). About the full investigation: The cohort comprised two women and a few men aged 18 to 49 years. For each donor, CD4 naive and CD4 memory were each given three plates, CD8 naive was given two plates, and CD8 memory was given one plate. To estimate repertoire size and how much clonotype sharing occurs between individuals, the study deeply sequenced the blood TCR repertoires of about 5 healthy adults. Libraries were prepared and TCR repertoires were sequenced by different laboratories using diverse techniques, in order to increase sequencing depth and limit assay-specific biases. Each donor's leukapheresis produced roughly between about 0.9 and 9.5 billion PBMCs.

Using the deep immunoSEQ assay, multiplex PCR amplified TCR CDR3 regions from genomic DNA. Extracted genomic DNA from each cell subset was spread evenly across all wells of several immunoSEQ 96-well plates, with each plate serving as a replicate. For sorted subsets, around 0.2 ug of genomic DNA, equivalent to 25,000 to 35,000 T cell genomes, went into each replicate PCR. The purified libraries were quantified using a Qubit 3.0 fluorometer, sized with a Bioanalyzer 2100, and then quantified again using the KAPA Library Quantification kit. Every immunoSEQ 96-well plate was sequenced on a separate single-read 150-cycle Illumina NextSeq 550 flow cell. On the authors' methods: Because the immunoSEQ output included only junctional sequences and no quality scores, the filtering could not be the same as the filtering used for full-length reads. Sequences were annotated with PyIR, a Python wrapper for IgBLAST v1.9, using IMGT germline references to assign V/J genes and CDR3. Reads were filtered out if the reads had weak V/J assignments (E-value above 1e-6), no CDR3, stop codons, out-of-frame junctions, or ambiguous translated residues. A V3J clonotype was defined by an identical inferred V gene, J gene, and CDR3 amino acid sequence. The percentage overlap between two repertoires was calculated by dividing the number of shared unique clonotypes by the size of the smaller repertoire. RTK rarefaction, the Chao1 estimator, and Recon v2.1 estimates of unobserved clonotypes were used to assess repertoire richness. Generation probabilities were computed with OLGA for all TCRbeta clonotypes obtained by the gDNA method from a handful of donors. TCRdb's version of the immuneACCESS table is confined to in-frame rearrangements and falls short of the full clone set. An unresolved V gene accounts for under half of the shortfall where checked; the remainder is of unknown origin. That table is the source of V, J and clone size, and D and trimming were worked out from the DNA. Recorded for this sample are approximately 2.3 million clones; about 92% of them occurred a single time. 0.39% of the sample goes to the ten largest clones.

Broad study findings and their caveats: Pairwise subsampling led to the expectation that sequencing depth would affect the degree of clonotype sharing among donors. Because the study included only a small number of donors, the genetic and exposure-history diversity represented was limited. About 4.5% of naive CD4, 3.5% of naive CD8, roughly 2.4% of memory CD4, and approximately 0.4% of memory CD8 clonotypes were shared across several donors. Larger estimated clonotype richness was generally found for naive subsets than for memory subsets. Compared with non-shared clonotypes, the clonotypes found in all four sorted-subset donors had higher generation probabilities. Sampling was restricted to blood, and TCR repertoires in tissue are likely to differ from TCR repertoires in blood. Even with the large sequencing depth, rarefaction of the sorted-subset datasets indicated that sequencing was incomplete.

The CDR3 runs 14 residues from the cysteine to the phenylalanine. Only the CDR3 DNA stays, 42 bases, in frame from base 1. The germline V gene yields SGHDT for CDR1 and YYEEEE for CDR2. V is shortened by 1 base, J by 7 bases, and the region joining them spans 14 bases. Of note for this clone: Which antigen it targets is not known. No much larger clone exists at a distance of one base, and base qualities are not known.

Healthy HIV-negative adults with no recently reported acute infections or vaccinations were included as donors. Only Caucasian adults living in Nashville, Tennessee, USA were represented among the donors. Magnetic negative selection was used to enrich CD4+ T cells, after which naive cells were positively selected on CD45RA and the negative fraction became the memory subset. Blood was obtained by leukapheresis, after which PBMCs were separated by Ficoll-Histopaque density gradient centrifugation and cryopreserved in liquid nitrogen vapor phase. Analytical flow cytometry was used to check the purity and quantity of every magnetically sorted T cell population. Genomic DNA was isolated from every sorted fraction and measured by UV absorbance on a Nanodrop 2000c.

The rearranged chain carries TRBV5-6 and TRBJ2-5; the best D guess is TRBD2, with 5 bases matching. Input material: naive CD4+ T cells from PBMCs. The cell subset or site label for this specimen denotes: CD45RA+ positively selected. The sequence came from a man aged 18 to 30 in good health. Some clones in this sample may be carry-over from other donors' samples. DNA sequence: TGTGCCAGCAGCTTGAGAGGCGGAGGCGGGACCCAGTACTTC. Translated, it reads CASSLRGGGGTQYF.